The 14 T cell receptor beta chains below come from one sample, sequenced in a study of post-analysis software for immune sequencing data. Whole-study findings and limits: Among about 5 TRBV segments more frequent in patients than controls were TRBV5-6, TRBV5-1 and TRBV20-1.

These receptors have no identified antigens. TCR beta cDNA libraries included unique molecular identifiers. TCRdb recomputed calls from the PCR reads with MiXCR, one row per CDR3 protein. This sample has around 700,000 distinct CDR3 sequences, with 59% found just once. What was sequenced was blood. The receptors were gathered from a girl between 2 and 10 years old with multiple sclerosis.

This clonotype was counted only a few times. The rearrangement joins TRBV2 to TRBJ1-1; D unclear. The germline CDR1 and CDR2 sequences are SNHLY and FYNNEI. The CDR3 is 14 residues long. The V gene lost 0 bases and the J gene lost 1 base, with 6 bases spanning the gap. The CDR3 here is CASSEAAGNTEAFF. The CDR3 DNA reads TGTGCCAGCAGTGAAGCTGCAGGGAACACTGAAGCTTTCTTT.

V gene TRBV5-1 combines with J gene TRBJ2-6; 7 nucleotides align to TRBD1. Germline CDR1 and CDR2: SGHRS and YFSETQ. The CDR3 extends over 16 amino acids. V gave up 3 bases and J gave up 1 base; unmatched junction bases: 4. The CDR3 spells CASSSGQTSGANVLTF. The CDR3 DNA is TGCGCCAGCAGCTCGGGACAGACTTCTGGGGCCAACGTCCTGACTTTC. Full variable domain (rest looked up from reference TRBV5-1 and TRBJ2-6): KAGVTQTPRYLIKTRGQQVTLSCSPISGHRSVSWYQQTPGQGLQFLFEYFSETQRNKGNFPGRFSGRQFSNSRSEMNVSTLELGDSALYLCASSSGQTSGANVLTFGAGSRLTVL.

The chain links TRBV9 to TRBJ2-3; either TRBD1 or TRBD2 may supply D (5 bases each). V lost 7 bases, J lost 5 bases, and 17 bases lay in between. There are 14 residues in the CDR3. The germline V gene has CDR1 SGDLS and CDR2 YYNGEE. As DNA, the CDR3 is TGTGCCAGCTCCAGGGCGGGTTCTGGAGATACGCAGTATTTT. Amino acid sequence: CASSRAGSGDTQYF. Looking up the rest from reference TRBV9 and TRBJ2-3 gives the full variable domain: DSGVTQTPKHLITATGQRVTLRCSPRSGDLSVYWYQQSLDQGLQFLIQYYNGEERAKGNILERFSAQQFPDLHSELNLSSLELGDSALYFCASSRAGSGDTQYFGPGTRLTVL.

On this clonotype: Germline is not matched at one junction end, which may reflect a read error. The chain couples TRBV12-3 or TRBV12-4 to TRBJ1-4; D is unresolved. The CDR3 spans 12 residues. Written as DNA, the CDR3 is TGTCCCAGCAGTTTTAAGGATGAAAAACTGTTTTTT. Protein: CPSSFKDEKLFF.

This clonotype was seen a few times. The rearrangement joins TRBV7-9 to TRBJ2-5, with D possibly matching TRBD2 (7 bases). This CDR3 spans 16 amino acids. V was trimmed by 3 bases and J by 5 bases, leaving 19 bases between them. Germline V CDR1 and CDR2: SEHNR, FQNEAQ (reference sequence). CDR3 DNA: TGTGCCAGCAGCTTCCCCGGGGGGCCGCATGAGGAGACCCAGTACTTC. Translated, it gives CASSFPGGPHEETQYF.

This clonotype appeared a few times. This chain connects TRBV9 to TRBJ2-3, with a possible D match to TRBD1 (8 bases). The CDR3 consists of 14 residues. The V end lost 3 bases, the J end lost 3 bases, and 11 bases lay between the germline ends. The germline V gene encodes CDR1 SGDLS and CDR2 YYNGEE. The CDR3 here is CASSEQGGTDTQYF. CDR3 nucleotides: TGTGCCAGCAGCGAACAGGGGGGGACAGATACGCAGTATTTT.

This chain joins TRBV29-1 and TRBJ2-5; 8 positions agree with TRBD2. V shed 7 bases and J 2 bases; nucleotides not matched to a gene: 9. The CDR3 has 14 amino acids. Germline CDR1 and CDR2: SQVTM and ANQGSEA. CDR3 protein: CSARPTSGQETQYF. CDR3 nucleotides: TGCAGCGCCCGCCCCACTAGCGGACAAGAGACCCAGTACTTC.

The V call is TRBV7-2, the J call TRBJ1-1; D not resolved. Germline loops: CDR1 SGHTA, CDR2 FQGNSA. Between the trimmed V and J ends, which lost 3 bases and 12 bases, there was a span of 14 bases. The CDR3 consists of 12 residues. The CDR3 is CASSLGSRPTFF. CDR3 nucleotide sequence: TGTGCCAGCAGCTTGGGGAGCAGGCCGACTTTCTTT.

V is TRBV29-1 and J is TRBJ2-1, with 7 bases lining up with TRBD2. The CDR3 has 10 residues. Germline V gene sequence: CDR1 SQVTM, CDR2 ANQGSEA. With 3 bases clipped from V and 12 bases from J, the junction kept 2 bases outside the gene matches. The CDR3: CSVDSGAQFF. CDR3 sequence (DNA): TGCAGCGTTGACAGCGGGGCGCAGTTCTTC.

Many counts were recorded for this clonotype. CDR3 in amino acids: CASSISGLYEQYF. CDR3 nucleotides: TGTGCCAGCAGTATCAGCGGGCTCTACGAGCAGTACTTC. This chain links TRBV25-1 with TRBJ2-7; tentative D call: TRBD2 (6 bases). Germline V gene sequence: CDR1 MGHDK, CDR2 SYGVNS. Trimming shortened V by 5 bases and J by 3 bases, and 11 bases separated the two germline ends. This CDR3 has 13 amino acids.

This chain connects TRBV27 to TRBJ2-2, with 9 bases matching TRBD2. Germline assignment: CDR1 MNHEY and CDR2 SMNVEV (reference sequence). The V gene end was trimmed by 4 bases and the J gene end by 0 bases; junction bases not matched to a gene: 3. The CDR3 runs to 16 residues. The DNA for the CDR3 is TGTGCCAGCAGTTCCTTAGCGGGAGCGAACACCGGGGAGCTGTTTTTT. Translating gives CASSSLAGANTGELFF.

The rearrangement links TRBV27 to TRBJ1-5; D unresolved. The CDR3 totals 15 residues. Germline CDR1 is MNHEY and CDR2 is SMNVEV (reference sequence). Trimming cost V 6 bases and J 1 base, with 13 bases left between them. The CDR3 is CASRLEWESNQPQHF. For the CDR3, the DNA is TGTGCCAGCAGGCTCGAATGGGAAAGCAATCAGCCCCAGCATTTT.

The CDR3 bases are TGTGCCAGCAGCATACAGGGTTCTCCCAGCACAGATACGCAGTATTTT. It codes for CASSIQGSPSTDTQYF. The chain is built from TRBV7-2 and TRBJ2-3; D may be TRBD1 (6 bases). There are 16 residues in the CDR3. With 5 bases removed from V and 0 bases from J, the gap between germline ends came to 15 bases. The germline V gene encodes CDR1 SGHTA and CDR2 FQGNSA.

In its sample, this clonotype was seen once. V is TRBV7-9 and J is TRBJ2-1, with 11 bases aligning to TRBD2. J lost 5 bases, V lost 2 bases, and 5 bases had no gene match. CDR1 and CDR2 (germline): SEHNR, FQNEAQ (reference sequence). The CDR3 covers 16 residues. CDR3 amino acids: CASSLSLTSGDNEQFF. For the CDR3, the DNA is TGTGCCAGCAGCTTATCGCTGACTAGCGGGGACAATGAGCAGTTCTTC.